This TCR beta chain was sequenced during a study of blood T cell repertoires in COVID-19. At the level of the study: Sites in the United States, Italy and Spain provided acute and convalescent COVID-19 samples. In each case, the material was cDNA or gDNA derived from T cells, B-cell-depleted T cells, or PBMCs.

Sequencing used immunoSEQ multiplex PCR; TCRdb keeps in-frame clones, though not all of them. The table includes roughly 200,000 clones, more than 70% detected once. This CDR3 spans 15 amino acids. Germline loops: CDR1 SGDLS, CDR2 YYNGEE. The ends lost 4 bases at V and 10 bases at J; junction bases unmatched: 16. Seattle patients were enrolled while actively infected and followed longitudinally. The receptor's source is a person aged 65 to 85 with COVID-19, enrolled during active disease. Material: peripheral blood. V gene TRBV9 combines with J gene TRBJ1-1; 7 bases fit TRBD1. CDR3 amino acids: CASSTSLDRHQGAFF. CDR3 nucleotides: TGTGCCAGCAGCACATCACTGGACAGGCATCAGGGAGCTTTCTTT.